This T cell receptor (beta chain) was captured by sequencing in a study of blood T cell repertoires in COVID-19 (dated by TCRdb to the early 2020s). The study in broad terms: The collaborator samples originated in the United States, Italy and Spain and spanned the acute and convalescent phases of COVID-19. The material from the prospective study consisted of cDNA or gDNA derived from T cells, B-cell-depleted T cells, or PBMCs. Where HLA class I and class II types were available, the types were taken from metadata supplied by the sample provider, not from assay-based typing. Nearly every sample came with metadata listing a de-identified subject ID, COVID-19 status, age in years and sex. Samples were obtained from the ongoing ImmuneRACE study (first 160 participants) and from 1,254 subjects provided by 6 global collaborators. Deeply sampled blood TCRbeta repertoires from subjects exposed to, actively infected with, or recovered from COVID-19 were included in the dataset. The repertoires were released in a freely available public database intended as a resource for research on the immune response to SARS-CoV-2. Points the paper makes about the study in general: The quantity of clinical and demographic metadata differed by source and by participant and was supplied without curation.

As to this clone: The target of this receptor is not known. Base qualities are not recorded, but no much larger clone differs from it by a single base.

V ends up 4 bases short and J 5 bases short, with an unmatched junction base count of 8. The CDR3 goes from the cysteine to the phenylalanine over 15 residues. The read is trimmed to its CDR3 DNA, 45 bases read in frame from base 1. Sequences ENHRY (CDR1) and SYGVKD (CDR2) are obtained from the germline V gene. Each collaborating institution followed its own protocols to collect whole blood in K2EDTA tubes. Collaborator samples were shipped for TCRbeta analysis as frozen whole blood, isolated PBMCs, or DNA extracted from either sample type. TCRbeta CDR3 regions were amplified from genomic DNA by means of the immunoSEQ Assay, a bias-controlled multiplex PCR. As for the authors' bioinformatics: Within the assay, amplification of reference gene primers was used to estimate how many nucleated cells each sample contained. To quantify the absolute abundance of each unique TCRbeta CDR3 rearrangement, sequence reads were collapsed and filtered. For each sample, productive Simpson clonality was calculated by taking the square root of Simpson's diversity index across productive rearrangements. TCRdb limited this immuneACCESS table to in-frame rearrangements with V and J called. A share of clones is missing; checked studies link under half to unresolved V genes, and the rest is unexplained. V and J calls and clone size follow that table, whereas D and trimming were derived from the DNA. In this sample the table shows roughly 87,000 clones, 89% of which occur a single time. About 5.2% of the sample is taken by the ten largest.

The chain links TRBV10-3 with TRBJ2-7; 10 nucleotides in the junction match TRBD1. The material sequenced was peripheral blood. The receptor comes from a woman aged 80 or over with active COVID-19. The CDR3 protein: CAISASGTGVNEQYF. The sequenced DNA is TGTGCCATCAGTGCATCCGGGACAGGGGTAAACGAGCAGTACTTC.